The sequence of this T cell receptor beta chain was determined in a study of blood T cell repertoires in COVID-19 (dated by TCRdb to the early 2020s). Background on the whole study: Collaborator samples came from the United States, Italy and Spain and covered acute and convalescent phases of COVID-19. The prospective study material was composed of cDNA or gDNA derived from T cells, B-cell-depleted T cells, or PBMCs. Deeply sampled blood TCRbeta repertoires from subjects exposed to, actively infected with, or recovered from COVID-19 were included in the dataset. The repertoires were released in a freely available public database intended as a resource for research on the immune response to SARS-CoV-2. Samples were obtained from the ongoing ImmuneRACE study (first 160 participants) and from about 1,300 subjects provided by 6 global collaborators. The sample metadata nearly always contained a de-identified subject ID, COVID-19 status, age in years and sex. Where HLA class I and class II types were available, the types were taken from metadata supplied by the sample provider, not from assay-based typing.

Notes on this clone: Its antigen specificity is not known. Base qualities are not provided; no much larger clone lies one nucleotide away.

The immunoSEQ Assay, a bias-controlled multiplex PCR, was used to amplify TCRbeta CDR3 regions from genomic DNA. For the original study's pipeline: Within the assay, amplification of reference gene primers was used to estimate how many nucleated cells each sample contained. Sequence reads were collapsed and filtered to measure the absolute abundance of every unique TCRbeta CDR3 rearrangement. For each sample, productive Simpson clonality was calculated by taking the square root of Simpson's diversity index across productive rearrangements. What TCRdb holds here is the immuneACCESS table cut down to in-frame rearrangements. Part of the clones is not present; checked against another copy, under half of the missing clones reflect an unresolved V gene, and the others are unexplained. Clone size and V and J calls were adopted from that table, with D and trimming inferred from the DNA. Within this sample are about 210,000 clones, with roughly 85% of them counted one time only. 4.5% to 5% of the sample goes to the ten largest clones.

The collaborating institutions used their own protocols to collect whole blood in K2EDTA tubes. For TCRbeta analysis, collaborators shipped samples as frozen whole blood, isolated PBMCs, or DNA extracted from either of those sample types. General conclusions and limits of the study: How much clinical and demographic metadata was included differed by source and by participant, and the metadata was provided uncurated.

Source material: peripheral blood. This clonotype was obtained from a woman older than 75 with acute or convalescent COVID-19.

The encoded CDR3 is CASSYPGTGGYEQYF. The bases are TGTGCCAGCAGTTACCCTGGGACAGGGGGCTACGAGCAGTACTTC. The chain is encoded by TRBV6-5 joined to TRBJ2-7; 11 central bases correspond to TRBD1. For this chain, trimming is 2 bases at the V end and 3 bases at the J end, and the number of junction bases without a gene match is 3. CDR3 length: 15 amino acids, cysteine to phenylalanine. Only the CDR3 part of the read is kept: 45 bases, read in frame from the first base. From the germline V gene, CDR1 is MNHEY and CDR2 is SVGAGI.